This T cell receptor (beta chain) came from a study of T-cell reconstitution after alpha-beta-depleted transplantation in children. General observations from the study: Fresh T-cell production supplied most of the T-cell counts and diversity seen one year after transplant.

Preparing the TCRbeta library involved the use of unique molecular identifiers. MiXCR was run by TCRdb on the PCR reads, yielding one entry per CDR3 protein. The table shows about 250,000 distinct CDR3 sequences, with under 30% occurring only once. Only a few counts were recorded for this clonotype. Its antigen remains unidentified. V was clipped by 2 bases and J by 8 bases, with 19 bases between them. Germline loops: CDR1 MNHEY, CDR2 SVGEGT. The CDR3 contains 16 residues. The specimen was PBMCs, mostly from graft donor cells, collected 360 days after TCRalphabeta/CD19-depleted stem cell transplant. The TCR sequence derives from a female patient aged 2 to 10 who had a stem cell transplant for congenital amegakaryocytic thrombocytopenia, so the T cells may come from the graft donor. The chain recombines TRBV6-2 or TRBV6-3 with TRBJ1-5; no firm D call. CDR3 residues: CASSYPALGSEEPQHF. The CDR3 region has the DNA TGTGCCAGCAGTTACCCGGCTCTAGGGTCCGAGGAGCCCCAGCATTTT.